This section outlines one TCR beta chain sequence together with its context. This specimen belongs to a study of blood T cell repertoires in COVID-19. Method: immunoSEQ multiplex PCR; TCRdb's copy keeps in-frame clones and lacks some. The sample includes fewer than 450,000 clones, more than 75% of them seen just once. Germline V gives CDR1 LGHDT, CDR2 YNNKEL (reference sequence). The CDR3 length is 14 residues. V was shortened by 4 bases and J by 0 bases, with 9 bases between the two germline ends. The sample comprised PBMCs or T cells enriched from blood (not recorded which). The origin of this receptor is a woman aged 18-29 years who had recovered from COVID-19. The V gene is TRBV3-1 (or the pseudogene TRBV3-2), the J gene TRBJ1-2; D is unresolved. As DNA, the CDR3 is TGTGCCAGCAGCCCCCGCCAGGCTAACTATGGCTACACCTTC. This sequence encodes CASSPRQANYGYTF.